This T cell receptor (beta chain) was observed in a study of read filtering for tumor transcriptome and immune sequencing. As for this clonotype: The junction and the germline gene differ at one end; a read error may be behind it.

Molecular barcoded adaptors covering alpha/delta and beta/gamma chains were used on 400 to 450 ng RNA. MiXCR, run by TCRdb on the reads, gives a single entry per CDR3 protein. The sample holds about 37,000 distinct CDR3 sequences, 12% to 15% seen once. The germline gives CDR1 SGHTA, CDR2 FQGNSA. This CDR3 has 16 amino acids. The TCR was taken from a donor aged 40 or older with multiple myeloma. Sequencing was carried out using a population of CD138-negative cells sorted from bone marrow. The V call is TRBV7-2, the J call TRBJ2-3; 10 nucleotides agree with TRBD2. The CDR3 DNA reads TGTGTCAGCAGCTTAGCAGCTAGCGGGAGATCCGATACGCAGTATTTT. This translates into CVSSLAASGRSDTQYF.